The next 22 T cell receptor beta chains were all read from a single sample in a study of beta chain features in type 1 diabetes. Study-level results: Shorter TCRB CDR3s, moderately but significantly so, were found in Type 1 diabetes patients in all four CD4+ subsets.

Isolated RNA was reverse transcribed in full, so expressed TCRB transcripts were sequenced. TCRdb's copy holds only in-frame clones and misses some; the assay was immunoSEQ multiplex PCR. The sample carries about 650,000 clones, roughly 12% recorded once. No antigen is known for these receptors. The sample comprised naive CD4+ T cells from blood. Every receptor here comes from a man in his thirties or forties with type 1 diabetes.

This clone was counted between two and nine times. J is TRBJ1-6 and V is TRBV18, with D tentatively TRBD1 (6 bases). The germline V gene encodes CDR1 KGHSH and CDR2 LQKENI. The CDR3 runs to 15 residues. Trimming cost V 3 bases and J 6 bases, with 12 bases left between them. In nucleotides, the CDR3 is TGTGCCAGCTCACCGGGGACAAGTAGTAATTCACCCCTCCACTTT. It yields the protein CASSPGTSSNSPLHF.

In this sample, this clone turned up a few times. This chain links TRBV7-2 with TRBJ2-6; D is possibly TRBD1 (6 bases). V gave up 5 bases and J gave up 3 bases, with 8 bases separating them. From germline, CDR1 is SGHTA and CDR2 FQGNSA. The CDR3 extends over 14 amino acids. The CDR3 reads CASSTGNGANVLTF. CDR3 bases: TGTGCCAGCAGCACAGGGAATGGGGCCAACGTCCTGACTTTC.

This clone was observed a handful of times. The J gene is TRBJ2-5, the V gene TRBV30; possibly TRBD1 or TRBD2 for D (5 bases each). Trimming stripped 1 base from V and 2 bases from J, with 14 bases between. This CDR3 is built from 15 residues. CDR1 is GTSNPN, CDR2 SVGIG, per germline (reference sequence). The CDR3 protein is CAWSDGAALQETQYF. The CDR3 DNA reads TGTGCCTGGAGTGACGGGGCAGCACTACAAGAGACCCAGTACTTC.

This clone was seen more than once but under ten times. The V and J genes are TRBV30 and TRBJ1-5; D gene uncertain. CDR3 length: 12 amino acids. V was pared by 2 bases and J by 12 bases, with 14 bases between. Germline CDR1 and CDR2: GTSNPN and SVGIG (reference sequence). CDR3 amino acids: CAWSPIIGRQHF. The CDR3 nucleotides are TGTGCCTGGAGTCCCATCATAGGCCGCCAGCATTTT.

Only a few counts were recorded for this clone. CDR3 amino acids: CASSPFLQGAHGYTF. DNA for the CDR3: TGTGCCAGCAGCCCATTCCTACAGGGGGCGCATGGCTACACCTTC. The chain joins TRBV11-2 to TRBJ1-2; 9 bases are shared with TRBD1. The CDR3 spans 15 residues. The ends lost 5 bases at V and 6 bases at J; junction bases unmatched: 10. CDR1 is SGHAT, CDR2 FQNNGV, per germline.

This clone appeared a few times. The V and J genes are TRBV28 and TRBJ1-5, with 9 nucleotides matching TRBD1. Unmatched junction bases numbered 7, after V lost 8 bases and J lost 5 bases. CDR1 is MDHEN, CDR2 SYDVKM, per germline. CDR3 length: 14 residues. This chain's CDR3 is CASVGQGNYQPQHF. In nucleotides, the CDR3 is TGTGCCAGCGTGGGACAGGGAAATTATCAGCCCCAGCATTTT.

V is TRBV18 and J is TRBJ2-1; D remains unclear. V was trimmed by 1 base and J by 0 bases, leaving 13 bases between them. This CDR3 comprises 17 residues. Germline V lookup: CDR1 KGHSH, CDR2 LQKENI. CDR3 nucleotide sequence: TGTGCCAGCTCACCACAGGGTTTAGTGGGCTCCTACAATGAGCAGTTCTTC. Residues: CASSPQGLVGSYNEQFF.

The CDR3 spells CASSYSRVETQYF. As DNA, the CDR3 is TGTGCCAGCAGTTATAGTAGGGTAGAGACCCAGTACTTC. This chain connects TRBV6-5 to TRBJ2-5, with D unclear. The germline CDR1 and CDR2 sequences are MNHEY and SVGAGI. The CDR3 is 13 amino acids. V lost 3 bases to trimming and J lost 4 bases, with 9 bases between them.

This clone was detected only a few times. This chain uses TRBV5-6 with TRBJ1-5; 7 bases match TRBD1. Germline CDR1 reads SGHDT; CDR2 reads YYEEEE. V was pared by 4 bases and J by 7 bases, with 8 bases of the junction left unmatched. The CDR3 is 14 amino acids. CDR3 DNA sequence: TGTGCCAGCAGCCCGGGACAGCGAGAACAGCCCCAGCATTTT. The encoded protein is CASSPGQREQPQHF.

This clone showed up just once. The rearrangement joins TRBV5-6 to TRBJ1-1; the D is unclear. Germline lookup yields CDR1 SGHDT and CDR2 YYEEEE. Trimming took off 4 bases at V and 7 bases at J, with 14 bases between the two ends. This CDR3 region has 13 residues. This CDR3 is CASSPSFTGEAFF. In nucleotides, the CDR3 is TGTGCCAGCAGCCCCTCATTTACGGGTGAAGCTTTCTTT.

The chain recombines TRBV6-5 with TRBJ2-1, with a weak D call TRBD1 (6 bases). The CDR3 consists of 12 residues. The V end lost 6 bases, the J end lost 9 bases, and 12 bases lay between the germline ends. In germline, CDR1 is MNHEY, CDR2 SVGAGI. DNA for the CDR3: TGTGCCAGCAGCTACCAGGGGATTGAGCAGTTCTTC. It is translated as CASSYQGIEQFF.

This chain uses TRBV4-2 with TRBJ1-5; D may be TRBD1 (5 bases). The ends were cut back, 3 bases at V and 1 base at J, with 7 bases in the middle. Germline V gives CDR1 LGHNA, CDR2 YNFKEQ. CDR3 length: 14 residues. The CDR3 nucleotides read TGTGCCAGCAGCCACGGGGGGAGCAATCAGCCCCAGCATTTT. Translated: CASSHGGSNQPQHF.

This clone was found a few times. The chain has TRBV4-3 and TRBJ1-4; possible D gene TRBD1, 5 bases. V dropped 1 base and J dropped 3 bases, with 12 bases sitting between them. This CDR3 is 16 amino acids long. The germline V gene has CDR1 LGHNA and CDR2 YSLEER. Here the CDR3 DNA reads TGCGCCAGCAGCCAAGGACAGAACCCGGCTAATGAAAAACTGTTTTTT. As protein: CASSQGQNPANEKLFF.

CDR3 DNA: TGTGCCAGCACACGAGGAGGGACAGTATACGAGCAGTACTTC. This translates into CASTRGGTVYEQYF. The chain recombines TRBV6-1 with TRBJ2-7; weak D call: TRBD1 (7 bases). Germline V gene lookup returns CDR1 MNHNS and CDR2 SASEGT. The CDR3 extends over 14 amino acids. With 7 bases removed from V and 4 bases from J, the gap between germline ends came to 17 bases.

This clone was seen a handful of times. The CDR3 DNA reads as TGCAGCGTTGGGGGACAGGGCGCTAGTGGCGAGCAGTACTTC. Translating it yields CSVGGQGASGEQYF. This chain uses TRBV29-1 with TRBJ2-7; 9 bases match TRBD1. Germline V lookup: CDR1 SQVTM, CDR2 ANQGSEA. This CDR3 contains 14 residues. Trimming at V came to 4 bases and at J to 6 bases, leaving 10 bases not matched to a gene.

This clone was observed once. The sample holds other DNA sequences that translate to the same CDR3. The chain couples TRBV29-1 to TRBJ2-3; 12 nucleotides match TRBD2. The CDR3 contains 15 residues. CDR1 is SQVTM and CDR2 is ANQGSEA in the germline V gene. Unmatched junction bases numbered 2, after V lost 3 bases and J lost 1 base. This CDR3 is CSVDRLAGGTDTQYF. In DNA form, the CDR3 reads TGCAGCGTTGATCGACTAGCGGGGGGCACAGATACGCAGTATTTT.

The V gene is TRBV25-1, the J gene TRBJ1-2; D uncertain. V was pared by 4 bases and J by 4 bases, with 7 bases between. Per germline, CDR1 MGHDK and CDR2 SYGVNS. CDR3 length: 12 residues. The CDR3 sequence is CASSVPAYGYTF. DNA for the CDR3: TGTGCCAGCAGTGTTCCGGCCTATGGCTACACCTTC.

In its sample, this clone was seen a few times. J is TRBJ2-7 and V is TRBV7-9; 10 nucleotides line up with TRBD1. This CDR3 comprises 14 residues. Germline lookup yields CDR1 SEHNR and CDR2 FQNEAQ (reference sequence). The V segment lost 5 bases and the J segment 2 bases; nucleotides outside the gene matches: 3. The CDR3 sequence is CASSAGTGAYEQYF. The CDR3, as DNA: TGTGCCAGCAGCGCAGGGACAGGGGCCTACGAGCAGTACTTC.

The chain joins TRBV4-3 to TRBJ2-2; D remains ambiguous. The V gene's germline CDR1 is LGHNA and CDR2 YSLEER. There are 14 residues in the CDR3. Trimming left V 0 bases short and J 5 bases short, with 7 bases between. The CDR3 is CASSQEPQTGELFF. DNA of the CDR3: TGCGCCAGCAGCCAAGAGCCGCAAACCGGGGAGCTGTTTTTT.

This clone was counted a single time. The chain has TRBV5-1 and TRBJ1-1; D possibly corresponds to TRBD1 (5 bases). Trimming stripped 4 bases from V and 0 bases from J, with 13 bases between. The germline V gene has CDR1 SGHRS and CDR2 YFSETQ. This CDR3 spans 15 amino acids. CDR3 sequence reads: CASSLGDIMNTEAFF. The DNA for the CDR3 is TGCGCCAGCAGCCTGGGGGATATCATGAACACTGAAGCTTTCTTT.

The CDR3 loop reads CASSIRKDFTSNQPQHF. CDR3 DNA sequence: TGTGCCAGTAGTATAAGGAAGGACTTTACTAGCAATCAGCCCCAGCATTTT. The rearrangement links TRBV19 to TRBJ1-5, with no clear D. The CDR3 totals 17 residues. Trimming stripped 2 bases from V and 0 bases from J, with 14 bases between. The germline CDR1 and CDR2 sequences are LNHDA and SQIVND (reference sequence).

This clone was detected only a few times. The rearrangement links TRBV4-3 to TRBJ1-1, with D possibly TRBD1 on 5 matching bases. Germline assignment: CDR1 LGHNA and CDR2 YSLEER. The ends were cut back, 4 bases at V and 1 base at J, with 19 bases in the middle. The CDR3 is 17 residues long. The CDR3: CASSPAGGVGWNTEAFF. The CDR3 DNA reads TGCGCCAGCAGCCCAGCCGGAGGGGTAGGGTGGAACACTGAAGCTTTCTTT.